This record covers a single T cell receptor beta chain. The table came from immunoSEQ multiplex PCR; TCRdb's copy has only in-frame clones and leaves some out. This table holds around 100,000 clones, about 94% found once. The source of the sample is a study of T cell changes during pregnancy in multiple sclerosis. Germline CDR1 and CDR2: SGHRS and YFSETQ. The CDR3 covers 13 residues. V shed 0 bases, J shed 15 bases, and the junction held 9 bases outside the gene matches. This clonotype originated in a female donor with multiple sclerosis, enrolled in a pregnancy study. The sequences come from peripheral blood, collected before pregnancy. The chain is built from TRBV5-1 and TRBJ2-4, with 7 bases fitting TRBD1. CDR3 in amino acids: CASSLEGQSSRYF. The CDR3 region has the DNA TGCGCCAGCAGCTTGGAGGGACAGAGCTCTAGGTACTTC.